Below are 12 T cell receptor beta chains sequenced from a single sample in a study of blood T cell repertoires in COVID-19. Clones were read by immunoSEQ multiplex PCR, and TCRdb kept only the in-frame ones, dropping some. The sample includes 140,000 or so clones, approximately 82% of them seen just once. Sequenced sample: peripheral blood. The receptors originated from a man between 60 and 75 years old with active or convalescent COVID-19.

The gene calls are TRBV7-9 and TRBJ2-1; a weak D match, TRBD2 (6 bases). The CDR3 is made up of 12 amino acids. Germline CDR1 reads SEHNR; CDR2 reads FQNEAQ (reference sequence). The V gene lost 5 bases and the J gene lost 9 bases, with 11 bases spanning the gap. DNA of the CDR3: TGTGCCAGCAGCGTCGGGAGCCCTGAGCAGTTCTTC. Protein product: CASSVGSPEQFF.

The chain uses TRBV18 and TRBJ2-7, with 8 bases matching TRBD1. With V trimmed by 3 bases and J by 2 bases, 3 bases remained unmatched. Germline loops: CDR1 KGHSH, CDR2 LQKENI. This CDR3 region has 14 residues. The CDR3 is CASSPGTGTYEQYF. The CDR3 DNA is TGTGCCAGCTCACCCGGGACAGGTACCTACGAGCAGTACTTC.

The J gene is TRBJ1-1, the V gene TRBV2, with 7 nucleotides matching TRBD1. The J segment lost 1 base and the V segment lost 5 bases, leaving 7 bases of the junction unmatched. Looked up from germline, CDR1 is SNHLY and CDR2 is FYNNEI. The CDR3 sequence is 15 residues long. For the CDR3, the DNA is TGTGCCAGCAGTCATGACGGGACAGCGAACACTGAAGCTTTCTTT. Residues: CASSHDGTANTEAFF.

The rearrangement uses TRBV10-3 and TRBJ2-1, with D possibly matching TRBD1 (6 bases). Germline V gene lookup returns CDR1 ENHRY and CDR2 SYGVKD. Trimming left V 2 bases short and J 5 bases short, with 13 bases between. This CDR3 is built from 15 residues. The CDR3 nucleotides are TGTGCCATCAGTGAGCGGCAGGGGCAAAACAATGAGCAGTTCTTC. Protein: CAISERQGQNNEQFF.

The rearrangement uses TRBV7-8 and TRBJ2-4; no firm D call. Trimming took 1 base from V and 0 from J, leaving 13 bases between them. CDR1 SGHVS and CDR2 FQNEAQ come from the germline V gene. This CDR3 contains 17 residues. This chain's CDR3 is CASSLGAANLAKNIQYF. DNA for the CDR3: TGTGCCAGCAGCTTAGGTGCGGCCAATCTAGCCAAAAACATTCAGTACTTC.

The chain joins TRBV19 to TRBJ1-1; D might be TRBD1 (5 bases). V was trimmed by 4 bases and J by 5 bases, leaving 14 bases between them. CDR1 LNHDA and CDR2 SQIVND come from the germline V gene (reference sequence). This CDR3 contains 14 residues. The CDR3 nucleotides are TGTGCCAGTAGTAGGTCCAGGGTCGAGACTGAAGCTTTCTTT. Amino acid sequence: CASSRSRVETEAFF.

The chain couples TRBV10-1 to TRBJ2-1; D gene uncertain. Trimming left V 3 bases short and J 4 bases short, with 4 bases between. The CDR3 spans 12 residues. Germline V gene data show CDR1 as WNHNN and CDR2 as SYGVQD (reference sequence). CDR3 nucleotide sequence: TGCGCCAGCAGTGACGGGTACAATGAGCAGTTCTTC. This sequence encodes CASSDGYNEQFF.

This clone has just a few counts. The rearrangement links TRBV19 to TRBJ1-1; D unclear. Trimming shortened V by 1 base and J by 4 bases, and 7 bases separated the two germline ends. This CDR3 contains 13 residues. Germline values: CDR1 LNHDA, CDR2 SQIVND (reference sequence). The CDR3 nucleotides read TGTGCCAGTAGTATAGCTACCGGCACTGAAGCTTTCTTT. It encodes CASSIATGTEAFF.

The V and J genes are TRBV5-1 and TRBJ2-3, with D hard to call. Trimming took 4 bases from V and 2 from J, leaving 5 bases between them. CDR1 and CDR2 from the germline V gene are SGHRS and YFSETQ. This CDR3 comprises 12 residues. The CDR3: CASSTPTDTQYF. For the CDR3, the DNA is TGCGCCAGCAGCACACCCACAGATACGCAGTATTTT.

The chain employs TRBV28 and TRBJ1-2; 9 bases are a match to TRBD1. J gave up 1 base and V 8 bases, and 2 bases lay outside the gene matches. The CDR3 extends over 13 amino acids. Germline V gene lookup returns CDR1 MDHEN and CDR2 SYDVKM. CDR3 region: CASGTGNNYGYTF. The CDR3 DNA follows: TGTGCCAGCGGGACAGGGAATAACTATGGCTACACCTTC.

The V and J genes are TRBV7-8 and TRBJ1-2; TRBD1 might be the D (5 bases). The germline gives CDR1 SGHVS, CDR2 FQNEAQ. Trimming shortened V by 5 bases and J by 8 bases, and 15 bases separated the two germline ends. The CDR3 spans 13 residues. CDR3 residues: CASSETVAGGYTF. Here the CDR3 DNA reads TGTGCCAGCAGCGAGACAGTGGCGGGGGGCTACACCTTC. The entire variable domain, with the rest obtained from reference TRBV7-8 and TRBJ1-2, is as follows: GAGVSQSPRYKVAKRGQDVALRCDPISGHVSLFWYQQALGQGPEFLTYFQNEAQLDKSGLPSDRFFAERPEGSVSTLKIQRTQQEDSAVYLCASSETVAGGYTFGSGTRLTVV.

V is TRBV7-9 and J is TRBJ2-7, with TRBD1 matching over 8 bases. Germline loops: CDR1 SEHNR, CDR2 FQNEAQ (reference sequence). The CDR3 covers 14 residues. V was pared by 5 bases and J by 7 bases, with 10 bases of the junction left unmatched. This CDR3 reads CASSPGRGLWEQYF. CDR3 DNA sequence: TGTGCCAGCAGCCCCGGCAGGGGGCTATGGGAGCAGTACTTC.